This TCR beta chain was captured by sequencing in a study of OX40 agonist ivuxolimab in advanced cancers. Study conclusions and caveats: Low normalized T-cell clonal expansion was additionally recorded for some nonresponders. Averaged across samples, CD8+ T cells carried more expanded clones than CD4+ did. In the 0.1-3.0 mg/kg groups, partial responders showed among the lowest expansion.

As regards this clone: What it binds is unknown.

The CDR3 loop spans 18 amino acids. Germline V lookup: CDR1 MDHEN, CDR2 SYDVKM. The V gene end was trimmed by 4 bases and the J gene end by 4 bases; junction bases not matched to a gene: 16. Libraries were prepared by immunoSEQ multiplex PCR; TCRdb keeps only in-frame clonotypes and omits some of them. The sample lists under 65,000 clones, about 89% seen once, with around 12% in the top ten. V is TRBV28 and J is TRBJ2-1, with 7 bases lining up with TRBD2. The sequence was obtained from an adult with an advanced solid tumor such as melanoma, head and neck, liver or kidney cancer. The specimen comprised CD4+ or CD8+ T cells sorted from blood, sampled in a trial of the OX40 agonist ivuxolimab. Written as DNA, the CDR3 is TGTGCCAGCAGTTCCCCGACCCCCGGGCTAGCGGCTTACAATGAGCAGTTCTTC. Translating gives CASSSPTPGLAAYNEQFF.